These T cell receptor beta chains were read from a single sample in a study of human T cells and chemical hapten exposure. TCRdb re-called the RACE reads through MiXCR, storing one row per CDR3 protein. The table has 150,000 to 200,000 distinct CDR3 sequences, around 13% seen once. This specimen consisted of whole blood, obtained in connection with sensitization to the hapten diphenylcyclopropenone (DPC). Receptors originate from a woman under 40 with alopecia areata. Some clones in this sample may be carry-over from other donors' samples. Each CDR3 is given with its conserved first and last residue. Fields, in order: D gene, J gene, clone size, V gene, CDR3 protein, CDR3 DNA. D genes are given only for firm matches. Clone size is stated in some rows and not others, as once, few, many or a class when expanded.

D gene: TRBD2
J gene: TRBJ2-7
clone size: few
V gene: TRBV29-1
CDR3 protein: CSVEPSGIEQYF
CDR3 DNA: TGCAGCGTTGAACCTAGCGGGATCGAGCAGTACTTC

D gene: NA
J gene: TRBJ2-3
clone size: NA
V gene: TRBV4-2
CDR3 protein: CASSQVGAGGRADTQYF
CDR3 DNA: TGTGCCAGCAGCCAAGTCGGGGCCGGGGGGCGAGCAGATACGCAGTATTTT

D gene: TRBD1
J gene: TRBJ2-1
clone size: NA
V gene: TRBV12-3/TRBV12-4
CDR3 protein: CASSWGQLNEQFF
CDR3 DNA: TGTGCCAGCAGTTGGGGACAGCTCAATGAGCAGTTCTTC

D gene: TRBD1
J gene: TRBJ1-2
clone size: NA
V gene: TRBV28
CDR3 protein: CASSNPTRQGASGYTF
CDR3 DNA: TGTGCCAGCAGTAACCCGACGCGACAGGGAGCCAGTGGCTACACCTTC

D gene: TRBD1
J gene: TRBJ1-5
clone size: NA
V gene: TRBV12-3/TRBV12-4
CDR3 protein: CASTPRSGTGRNQPQHF
CDR3 DNA: TGTGCCAGCACCCCCAGAAGCGGGACAGGGCGGAATCAGCCCCAGCATTTT

D gene: TRBD2
J gene: TRBJ2-7
clone size: few
V gene: TRBV27
CDR3 protein: CASSYLPPGAGGSYEQYF
CDR3 DNA: TGTGCCAGCAGTTACCTACCGCCCGGAGCGGGAGGCTCCTACGAGCAGTACTTC

D gene: TRBD1
J gene: TRBJ2-1
clone size: few
V gene: TRBV30
CDR3 protein: CAWSRDRVYEQFF
CDR3 DNA: TGTGCCTGGAGTCGGGACAGGGTCTATGAGCAGTTCTTC

D gene: TRBD1
J gene: TRBJ1-2
clone size: many
V gene: TRBV29-1
CDR3 protein: CSVTPGQSLYGYTF
CDR3 DNA: TGCAGCGTTACACCGGGACAGAGTCTCTATGGCTACACCTTC

D gene: NA
J gene: TRBJ2-3
clone size: NA
V gene: TRBV9
CDR3 protein: CASSVSNFPTDTQYF
CDR3 DNA: TGTGCCAGCAGCGTAAGCAATTTTCCCACAGATACGCAGTATTTT

D gene: NA
J gene: TRBJ1-5
clone size: few
V gene: TRBV19
CDR3 protein: CASSTQWNQPQHF
CDR3 DNA: TGTGCCAGTAGTACACAGTGGAATCAGCCCCAGCATTTT

D gene: NA
J gene: TRBJ1-1
clone size: NA
V gene: TRBV28
CDR3 protein: CASTSAGGRNTEAFF
CDR3 DNA: TGTGCCAGCACGTCCGCGGGAGGGAGGAACACTGAAGCTTTCTTT

D gene: TRBD2
J gene: TRBJ2-7
clone size: many
V gene: TRBV6-2/TRBV6-3
CDR3 protein: CASSYLADKYF
CDR3 DNA: TGTGCCAGCAGTTATCTAGCGGACAAGTACTTC

D gene: NA
J gene: TRBJ1-2
clone size: few
V gene: TRBV5-6
CDR3 protein: CASSHDSYGYTF
CDR3 DNA: TGTGCCAGCAGCCACGACAGCTATGGCTACACCTTC

D gene: TRBD1
J gene: TRBJ1-2
clone size: many
V gene: TRBV6-2/TRBV6-3
CDR3 protein: CASSSPGQADYGYTF
CDR3 DNA: TGTGCCAGCAGCTCACCGGGACAGGCGGACTATGGCTACACCTTC

D gene: TRBD1
J gene: TRBJ2-7
clone size: few
V gene: TRBV9
CDR3 protein: CASSPRTGGLYEQYF
CDR3 DNA: TGTGCCAGCAGCCCCCGGACAGGGGGTCTCTACGAGCAGTACTTC

D gene: NA
J gene: TRBJ2-7
clone size: NA
V gene: TRBV5-1
CDR3 protein: CASSLWATSYEQYF
CDR3 DNA: TGCGCCAGCAGCTTGTGGGCAACTTCCTACGAGCAGTACTTC

D gene: NA
J gene: TRBJ2-7
clone size: few
V gene: TRBV5-1
CDR3 protein: CASSLVPTGDAAYEQYF
CDR3 DNA: TGCGCCAGCAGCTTGGTGCCTACAGGAGATGCTGCCTACGAGCAGTACTTC

D gene: NA
J gene: TRBJ2-3
clone size: few
V gene: TRBV7-9
CDR3 protein: CASSYRLVGGDTDTQYF
CDR3 DNA: TGTGCCAGCAGCTACCGGCTGGTGGGGGGAGACACAGATACGCAGTATTTT